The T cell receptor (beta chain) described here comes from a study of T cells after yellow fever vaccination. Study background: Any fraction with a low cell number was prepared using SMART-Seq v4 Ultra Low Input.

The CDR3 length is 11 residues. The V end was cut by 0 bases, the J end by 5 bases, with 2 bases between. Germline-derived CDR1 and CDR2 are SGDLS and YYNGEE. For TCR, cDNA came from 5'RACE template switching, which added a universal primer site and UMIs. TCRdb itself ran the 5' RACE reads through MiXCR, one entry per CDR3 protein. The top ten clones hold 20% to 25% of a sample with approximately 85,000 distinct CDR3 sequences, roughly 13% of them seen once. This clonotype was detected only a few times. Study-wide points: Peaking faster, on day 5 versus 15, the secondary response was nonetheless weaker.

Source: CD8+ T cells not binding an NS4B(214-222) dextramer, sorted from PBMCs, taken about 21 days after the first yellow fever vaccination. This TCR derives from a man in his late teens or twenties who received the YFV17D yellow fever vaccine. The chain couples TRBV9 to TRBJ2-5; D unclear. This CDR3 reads CASSVAETQYF. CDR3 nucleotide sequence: TGTGCCAGCAGCGTAGCCGAGACCCAGTACTTC.